Listed below are T cell receptor beta chains from one sample, sequenced in a study of identifying expanded T cells in peripheral blood. The assay was immunoSEQ multiplex PCR, and TCRdb's table has in-frame clones only and misses some. Found here are 85,000 to 120,000 clones, approximately 88% of them singletons; the top ten hold roughly 14%. The sample consisted of blood. These receptors were collected from a person between 18 and 70 years old in good health. Both conserved end residues are part of each CDR3. D genes are given only for firm matches. Expanded clones are given a class, and other clones once, few, many or no size at all.

j_call v_call d_call clone_size cdr3_aa cdr3_nt
TRBJ2-6 TRBV6-5 NA NA CASSSVPSGANVLTF TGTGCCAGCAGTTCTGTGCCTTCTGGGGCCAACGTCCTGACTTTC
TRBJ2-4 TRBV7-2 NA NA CASSLGLAKNIQYF TGTGCCAGCAGCTTAGGATTGGCCAAAAACATTCAGTACTTC
TRBJ1-6 TRBV7-2 NA NA CASSLAYSQGRSPLHF TGTGCCAGCAGCTTAGCTTACAGCCAAGGTCGCTCACCCCTCCACTTT
TRBJ1-4 TRBV27 NA NA CASSLGSYEKLFF TGTGCCAGCAGTTTAGGCAGCTATGAAAAACTGTTTTTT
TRBJ2-3 TRBV7-2 TRBD2 NA CASSFESGGAPDTQYF TGTGCCAGCAGCTTCGAAAGCGGGGGGGCCCCAGATACGCAGTATTTT
TRBJ2-7 TRBV4-2 NA few CASSQDRRTAYEQYF TGTGCCAGCAGCCAAGATCGTAGGACGGCCTACGAGCAGTACTTC
TRBJ2-2 TRBV5-1 TRBD1 once CASSLEPGGNTGELFF TGCGCCAGCAGCTTGGAGCCAGGGGGGAACACCGGGGAGCTGTTTTTT
TRBJ2-1 TRBV18 TRBD2 NA CASSPGTSGEQFF TGTGCCAGCTCACCAGGGACTAGCGGTGAGCAGTTCTTC
TRBJ1-5 TRBV5-1 TRBD1 NA CASSPDRGGQPQHF TGCGCCAGCAGCCCGGACAGGGGAGGCCAGCCCCAGCATTTT
TRBJ1-2 TRBV11-3 NA NA CASSPGGAGVRYGYTF TGTGCCAGCAGCCCCGGCGGCGCAGGGGTAAGGTATGGCTACACCTTC
TRBJ2-1 TRBV2 NA few CASRDGPVINEQFF TGTGCCAGCAGGGACGGACCCGTGATCAATGAGCAGTTCTTC
TRBJ1-4 TRBV7-9 NA NA CASSWGNNEKLFF TGTGCCAGCAGCTGGGGTAATAATGAAAAACTGTTTTTT
TRBJ2-4 TRBV2 NA NA CASSYRLAKNIQYF TGTGCCAGCAGCTACCGGCTAGCCAAAAACATTCAGTACTTC
TRBJ1-3 TRBV19 NA NA CASSPGTSGNTIYF TGTGCCAGTAGCCCAGGGACCTCTGGAAACACCATATATTTT
TRBJ1-1 TRBV15 NA NA CATSRGASAWMNTEAFF TGTGCCACCAGCAGAGGAGCCTCGGCCTGGATGAACACTGAAGCTTTCTTT
TRBJ2-7 TRBV29-1 TRBD2 NA CSVEGASGTNEQYF TGCAGCGTTGAAGGGGCTAGCGGGACAAACGAGCAGTACTTC
TRBJ2-5 TRBV11-3 TRBD1 once CASSPGGQAQETQYF TGTGCCAGCAGCCCAGGGGGACAGGCCCAAGAGACCCAGTACTTC
TRBJ2-5 TRBV6-5 TRBD1 NA CASSLAQGARETQYF TGTGCCAGCAGTTTAGCACAGGGGGCGCGAGAGACCCAGTACTTC
TRBJ1-1 TRBV4-1 TRBD1 medium-sized CASSPRGFDEAFF TGCGCCAGCAGCCCCAGGGGGTTCGATGAAGCTTTCTTT
TRBJ1-5 TRBV19 TRBD1 NA CASSSTWTGFQPQHF TGTGCCAGTAGTTCCACCTGGACAGGGTTTCAGCCCCAGCATTTT
TRBJ2-5 TRBV30 TRBD2 NA CAWRGRLAGKETQYF TGTGCCTGGAGAGGTAGACTAGCGGGGAAAGAGACCCAGTACTTC
TRBJ1-3 TRBV9 NA NA CASSANRQDFSGNTIYF TGTGCCAGCAGCGCAAACCGACAGGACTTCTCTGGAAACACCATATATTTT
TRBJ1-2 TRBV5-5 TRBD1 NA CASSPPADRGRFYGYTF TGTGCCAGCAGCCCCCCCGCCGACAGGGGGAGATTCTATGGCTACACCTTC
TRBJ2-7 TRBV5-1 TRBD1 NA CASSLDGQGVYEQYF TGCGCCAGCAGCTTGGACGGACAGGGGGTCTACGAGCAGTACTTC
TRBJ2-7 TRBV29-1 NA NA CSAGGLGRGYEQYF TGCAGCGCTGGGGGCCTGGGCAGAGGATACGAGCAGTACTTC
TRBJ2-5 TRBV15 TRBD1 NA CATSRGRQGETQYF TGTGCCACCAGCAGAGGTCGACAGGGGGAGACCCAGTACTTC
TRBJ2-3 TRBV13 TRBD2 NA CASSFLAGRTDTQYF TGTGCCAGCAGCTTTCTAGCGGGACGCACAGATACGCAGTATTTT
TRBJ1-2 TRBV7-3 TRBD1 NA CASSLMGQGADYGYTF TGTGCCAGCAGCTTAATGGGACAGGGGGCGGACTATGGCTACACCTTC
TRBJ2-5 TRBV7-2 TRBD2 NA CASSLEPSGETQYF TGTGCCAGCAGCTTAGAGCCTAGCGGAGAGACCCAGTACTTC
TRBJ1-4 TRBV5-1 NA NA CASSLGTHNEKLFF TGCGCCAGCAGCTTGGGGACACATAATGAAAAACTGTTTTTT
TRBJ2-2 TRBV4-2 NA NA CASSLSEYTGELFF TGTGCCAGCAGCCTTTCGGAGTACACCGGGGAGCTGTTTTTT
TRBJ2-3 TRBV4-2 TRBD2 NA CASSQNLAENTDTQYF TGTGCCAGCAGCCAAAATCTAGCGGAGAACACAGATACGCAGTATTTT
TRBJ2-7 TRBV11-2 TRBD1 NA CASSLSPTGYEQYF TGTGCCAGCAGCTTATCGCCGACAGGGTACGAGCAGTACTTC
TRBJ1-6 TRBV19 NA NA CASSEKLGNSPLHF TGTGCCAGTAGTGAGAAGTTGGGTAATTCACCCCTCCACTTT
TRBJ2-4 TRBV11-2 NA NA CASSLGDNYRDKNIQYF TGTGCCAGCAGCTTGGGTGACAATTATAGAGACAAAAACATTCAGTACTTC
TRBJ2-5 TRBV5-1 TRBD2 NA CASSLERGGETQYF TGCGCCAGCAGCTTAGAGCGGGGTGGTGAGACCCAGTACTTC
TRBJ1-1 TRBV14 NA NA CASSQAYGRGSRTEAFF TGTGCCAGCAGCCAAGCCTATGGGAGGGGGTCGCGGACTGAAGCTTTCTTT
TRBJ2-1 TRBV7-9 TRBD2 NA CASSLDHSGERSYNEQFF TGTGCCAGCAGCTTAGACCATAGCGGGGAGAGGTCCTACAATGAGCAGTTCTTC
TRBJ2-7 TRBV30 NA NA CAWSERLPGAYEQYF TGTGCCTGGAGCGAAAGACTGCCCGGCGCCTACGAGCAGTACTTC
TRBJ1-5 TRBV6-1 NA NA CAVSQPQHF TGTGCCGTCTCCCAGCCCCAGCATTTT
TRBJ1-1 TRBV27 NA NA CASSLSSETEAFF TGTGCCAGCAGTTTATCCTCCGAAACTGAAGCTTTCTTT
TRBJ2-7 TRBV7-9 NA NA CASSPGQSLDEQYF TGTGCCAGCAGCCCAGGACAGAGTTTGGACGAGCAGTACTTC
TRBJ1-2 TRBV21-1 NA NA CASSYGTGFYGYTF TGTGCCAGCAGCTATGGGACAGGTTTCTATGGCTACACCTTC
TRBJ2-7 TRBV6-5 NA NA CASSYSGRGSYEQYF TGTGCCAGCAGTTACAGTGGCAGGGGTTCCTACGAGCAGTACTTC
TRBJ2-2 TRBV7-9 TRBD2 NA CASSLPSGSANTGELFF TGTGCCAGCAGCTTACCTAGCGGGAGCGCGAACACCGGGGAGCTGTTTTTT
TRBJ2-1 TRBV2 NA NA CASSDPRARDEQFF TGTGCCAGCAGTGACCCCAGGGCGCGCGATGAGCAGTTCTTC
TRBJ2-1 TRBV7-9 NA NA CASSLPLGDNEQFF TGTGCCAGCAGCTTGCCTCTCGGGGACAATGAGCAGTTCTTC
TRBJ1-1 TRBV6-5 TRBD1 once CASRGDRERTEAFF TGTGCCAGCAGAGGGGACAGAGAAAGGACTGAAGCTTTCTTT
TRBJ1-2 TRBV28 NA NA CASSFGLGRLNYGYTF TGTGCCAGCAGTTTTGGATTGGGACGCCTGAACTATGGCTACACCTTC
TRBJ2-7 TRBV7-2 NA NA CASSYGSSSYEQYF TGTGCCAGCAGCTATGGCAGCAGCTCCTACGAGCAGTACTTC
TRBJ2-3 TRBV14 NA NA CASSDGSDTQYF TGTGCCAGCAGCGATGGATCAGATACGCAGTATTTT
TRBJ2-7 TRBV28 NA NA CASSSYQFLDYEQYF TGTGCCAGCAGTTCTTACCAGTTCTTGGACTACGAGCAGTACTTC
TRBJ2-7 TRBV18 TRBD1 NA CASSTGVSSYEQYF TGTGCCAGCTCAACAGGGGTCTCCTCCTACGAGCAGTACTTC
TRBJ2-5 TRBV6-5 TRBD1 NA CASSYRGPQETQYF TGTGCCAGCAGTTACAGGGGGCCCCAAGAGACCCAGTACTTC